The source of this T cell receptor (beta chain) is a study of blood T cell repertoires in COVID-19. At the level of the study: The origin of the acute and convalescent COVID-19 samples was the United States, Italy and Spain. PBMCs, B-cell-depleted T cells, or T cells provided the cDNA or gDNA that made up the material.

Germline V CDR1 and CDR2: SEHNR, FQNEAQ (reference sequence). V was pared by 5 bases and J by 0 bases, with 10 bases between. The CDR3 contains 15 residues. Recruited during active infection, patients (from Seattle) were subsequently followed longitudinally. TCRdb's copy holds only in-frame clones and misses some; the assay was immunoSEQ multiplex PCR. The sample contains hundreds of thousands of clones, roughly 81% of which appear only once. This receptor was obtained from an elderly woman with COVID-19, enrolled during active disease. The chain joins TRBV7-9 to TRBJ1-4; D is unclear. Sequenced material: peripheral blood. Here the CDR3 reads CASSPDTPTNEKLFF. CDR3 nucleotide sequence: TGTGCCAGCAGCCCAGATACACCAACTAATGAAAAACTGTTTTTT.